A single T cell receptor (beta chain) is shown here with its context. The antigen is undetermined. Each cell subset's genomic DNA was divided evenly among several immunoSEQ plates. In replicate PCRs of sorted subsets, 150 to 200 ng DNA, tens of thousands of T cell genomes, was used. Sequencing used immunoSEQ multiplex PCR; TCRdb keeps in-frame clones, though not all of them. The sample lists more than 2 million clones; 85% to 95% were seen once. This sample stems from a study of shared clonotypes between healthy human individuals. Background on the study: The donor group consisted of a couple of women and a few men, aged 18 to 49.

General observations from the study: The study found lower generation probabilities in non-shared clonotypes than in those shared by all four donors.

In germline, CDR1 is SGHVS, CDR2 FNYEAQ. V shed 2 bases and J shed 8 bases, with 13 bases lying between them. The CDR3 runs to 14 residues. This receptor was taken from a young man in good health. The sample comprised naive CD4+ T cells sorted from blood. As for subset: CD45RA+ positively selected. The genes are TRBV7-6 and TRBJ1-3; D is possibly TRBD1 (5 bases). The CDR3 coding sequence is TGTGCCAGCAGCTTATATCGGGGCCAGGACACCATATATTTT. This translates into CASSLYRGQDTIYF.